This T cell receptor (beta chain) derives from a study of blood T cell repertoires in COVID-19 (dated by TCRdb to the early 2020s). At the level of the whole study: Samples covering the acute and convalescent phases of COVID-19 were provided by collaborators in the United States, Italy and Spain. The material from the prospective study consisted of cDNA or gDNA derived from T cells, B-cell-depleted T cells, or PBMCs. Deeply sampled blood TCRbeta repertoires from subjects exposed to, actively infected with, or recovered from COVID-19 were included in the dataset. The repertoires were made available in a free public database intended to serve as a resource for research on the immune response to SARS-CoV-2. The samples were drawn from the first 160 participants of the ongoing ImmuneRACE study and from 1,254 subjects provided by 6 global collaborators. Sample metadata almost always included a de-identified subject ID, COVID-19 status, age in years and sex. HLA class I and class II types, where available, came from metadata supplied by the sample provider rather than from assay-based typing. Overall results and qualifications from the work: How much clinical and demographic metadata was included differed by source and by participant, and the metadata was provided uncurated.

V is cut by 2 bases and J by 5 bases, and the space between the germline ends is 9 bases. The CDR3 runs 13 residues from the cysteine to the phenylalanine. Just the 39-base CDR3 DNA is kept, in frame starting at base 1. TCRbeta CDR3 regions were amplified from genomic DNA by means of the immunoSEQ Assay, a bias-controlled multiplex PCR. The study's processing was this. The number of nucleated cells in each sample was estimated by amplification of reference gene primers within the assay. To quantify the absolute abundance of each unique TCRbeta CDR3 rearrangement, sequence reads were collapsed and filtered. Productive Simpson clonality was computed per sample as the square root of Simpson's diversity index over productive rearrangements. TCRdb's version of the immuneACCESS table is confined to in-frame rearrangements and falls short of the full clone set. An unresolved V gene accounts for under half of the shortfall where checked; the remainder is of unknown origin. The V and J calls and clone size were taken over from that table, and D and trimming were inferred from the DNA. Counted in this sample were more than 85,000 clones; about 86% of them appeared once. The ten largest make up approximately 2% of the sample.

This clone has only a few counts. No antigen is known for it. Within one base of it there is no much larger clone, and no base qualities were kept. At one collaborating source in Seattle, patients were enrolled during active infection and were followed longitudinally through the course of disease. Collaborating institutions collected whole blood in K2EDTA tubes following their own protocols. For TCRbeta analysis, collaborators shipped samples in one of three forms: frozen whole blood, isolated PBMCs, or DNA extracted from either of those sample types. The specimen sequenced was peripheral blood. The chain is made from TRBV12-3 or TRBV12-4 and TRBJ1-2; no confident D gene assignment can be made. The clonotype originates from a man aged 45-65 years with COVID-19, enrolled during active disease. The CDR3 reads as follows: CASSLRNQYGYTF. The DNA is as follows: TGTGCCAGCAGTTTACGTAATCAGTATGGCTACACCTTC.